This passage covers 17 T cell receptor beta chains from one sample sequenced in a study of CD8 T cells in Susac syndrome. It was with random hexamers that 0.5 to 1 ug RNA was reverse transcribed. TCRdb ran MiXCR on the immunoSEQ multiplex PCR reads and lists one entry per CDR3 protein. The repertoire holds under 85,000 distinct CDR3 sequences, approximately 95% seen once, with approximately 1% in the top ten. The sequenced sample was CD8+ T cells from PBMCs. These TCRs come from a human donor with Susac syndrome.

The chain joins TRBV12-3 or TRBV12-4 to TRBJ1-2; 7 positions match TRBD1. CDR3 length: 15 amino acids. Unmatched junction bases numbered 3, after V lost 2 bases and J lost 0 bases. CDR3 residues: CASSLMGQSNYGYTF. The CDR3, as DNA: TGTGCCAGCAGTTTAATGGGACAGTCTAACTATGGCTACACCTTC.

The gene calls are TRBV13 and TRBJ2-3, with D tentatively TRBD2 (5 bases). Trimming left V 0 bases short and J 0 bases short, with 7 bases between. The CDR3 runs 15 residues. Germline V gene lookup returns CDR1 PRHDT and CDR2 FYEKMQ (reference sequence). CDR3 coding DNA: TGTGCCAGCAGCTTAGGGGACTTCAGCACAGATACGCAGTATTTT. The encoded protein is CASSLGDFSTDTQYF.

As concerns this clonotype: Its ends do not fully match the called genes, so a read error is possible. V is TRBV5-4 and J is TRBJ1-2, with TRBD1 matching over 9 bases. The CDR3 loop spans 12 amino acids. Germline CDR1 reads SGHNT; CDR2 reads YYREEE (reference sequence). CDR3 sequence reads: CASSLPGQGEIF. The CDR3 DNA follows: TGTGCCAGCAGCTTGCCGGGACAGGGAGAGATTTTC.

The chain links TRBV27 to TRBJ2-5, with no clear D. Germline V gene data show CDR1 as MNHEY and CDR2 as SMNVEV (reference sequence). The CDR3 is made up of 13 amino acids. Trimming took off 5 bases at V and 4 bases at J, with 11 bases between the two ends. The CDR3 loop reads CASSINLAETQYF. The DNA of the CDR3 is TGTGCCAGCAGTATCAATCTTGCAGAGACCCAGTACTTC.

This chain joins TRBV12-3 or TRBV12-4 and TRBJ2-2; TRBD1 is a possible D gene (6 bases). CDR3 length: 15 residues. With 7 bases removed from V and 7 bases from J, the gap between germline ends came to 19 bases. The CDR3, as DNA: TGTGCCAGCACCGTCGACAGGACCTATAGCGGGGAGCTGTTTTTT. It yields the protein CASTVDRTYSGELFF.

The genes are TRBV7-9 and TRBJ2-1; 7 bases map to TRBD2. V was pared by 3 bases and J by 16 bases, with 6 bases of the junction left unmatched. CDR3 size: 11 residues. Germline V gene lookup returns CDR1 SEHNR and CDR2 FQNEAQ (reference sequence). This CDR3 reads CASSLWEGLFF. CDR3 DNA sequence: TGTGCCAGCAGCTTGTGGGAGGGCCTATTCTTC.

The table lists this clonotype with a count of one. V and J are TRBV3-1 and TRBJ1-2; TRBD1 might be the D (5 bases). The germline CDR1 and CDR2 sequences are LGHDT and YNNKEL (reference sequence). V was clipped by 1 base and J by 6 bases, with 18 bases between them. The CDR3 consists of 16 residues. The CDR3 loop reads CASSQAARWGGDGYTF. CDR3 nucleotide sequence: TGTGCCAGCAGCCAAGCGGCTCGGTGGGGCGGCGATGGCTACACCTTC.

This rearrangement joins TRBV27 to TRBJ2-7, with D unresolved. The germline V gene encodes CDR1 MNHEY and CDR2 SMNVEV (reference sequence). V was pared by 3 bases and J by 5 bases, with 17 bases between. The length of the CDR3 is 15 residues. The DNA for the CDR3 is TGTGCCAGCAGTTTCACCTCGGACGGGTCCGACGAGCAGTACTTC. This sequence encodes CASSFTSDGSDEQYF.

The J gene is TRBJ2-1, the V gene TRBV29-1, with TRBD2 matching 10 bases. This CDR3 contains 15 residues. Trimming cost V 3 bases and J 3 bases; bases outside gene matches: 5. Germline-derived CDR1 and CDR2 are SQVTM and ANQGSEA. The chain's CDR3 is CSVESGRAVYNEQFF. CDR3 nucleotide sequence: TGCAGCGTTGAGAGCGGGAGGGCCGTCTACAATGAGCAGTTCTTC.

V gene TRBV20-1 combines with J gene TRBJ2-2; no clear D. This CDR3 has 13 residues. With 6 bases removed from V and 3 bases from J, the gap between germline ends came to 11 bases. CDR1 DFQATT and CDR2 SNEGSKA come from the germline V gene (reference sequence). CDR3 residues: CSAKSSDTGELFF. For the CDR3, the DNA is TGCAGTGCCAAATCCAGCGACACCGGGGAGCTGTTTTTT.

The rearrangement links TRBV13 to TRBJ2-7; tentatively, D is TRBD2 (6 bases). The length of the CDR3 is 14 residues. V gave up 2 bases and J gave up 5 bases, with 13 bases separating them. CDR1 is PRHDT and CDR2 is FYEKMQ in the germline V gene (reference sequence). CDR3 amino acids: CASSLQQASDEQYF. The CDR3 DNA is TGTGCCAGCAGCTTACAACAGGCTAGCGACGAGCAGTACTTC.

The CDR3 sequence is CASSPGTSGTDTQYF. Written as DNA, the CDR3 is TGTGCCAGCAGCCCCGGGACTAGCGGTACAGATACGCAGTATTTT. The chain couples TRBV11-2 to TRBJ2-3; 11 positions agree with TRBD2. Germline V gene lookup returns CDR1 SGHAT and CDR2 FQNNGV. The CDR3 has 15 residues. After removal of 5 bases from V and 3 bases from J, the junction contained 4 bases not matched to a gene.

The V call is TRBV12-3 or TRBV12-4, the J call TRBJ2-1; 9 bases agree with TRBD1. J was trimmed by 8 bases and V by 2 bases; bases with no gene match: 10. The CDR3 has 16 amino acids. CDR3: CASSLTGTGLRDEQFF. The DNA for the CDR3 is TGTGCCAGCAGTTTAACGGGGACAGGGCTCAGGGATGAGCAGTTCTTC.

V usage is TRBV7-9 and J usage is TRBJ2-7; D ambiguous. The CDR3 has 13 amino acids. Germline assignment: CDR1 SEHNR and CDR2 FQNEAQ (reference sequence). V dropped 4 bases and J dropped 0 bases, with 7 bases sitting between them. CDR3 in DNA: TGTGCCAGCAGCTCATTCCACTCCTACGAGCAGTACTTC. Protein: CASSSFHSYEQYF.

The rearrangement joins TRBV9 to TRBJ1-6; D may be TRBD1 (6 bases). Germline V gene sequence: CDR1 SGDLS, CDR2 YYNGEE. The CDR3 spans 18 residues. Trimming took 1 base from V and 17 from J, leaving 31 bases between them. The CDR3: CASSVFPTGKKGTLLIHF. DNA of the CDR3: TGTGCCAGCAGCGTATTTCCGACAGGAAAAAAAGGGACCCTTCTAATCCACTTT.

CDR3 sequence (DNA): TGTGCCACCTATGGACGGGGGGAATTCTCCTACGAGCAGTACTTC. As protein: CATYGRGEFSYEQYF. V is TRBV19 and J is TRBJ2-7; 7 bases match TRBD2. Germline V CDR1 and CDR2: LNHDA, SQIVND (reference sequence). CDR3 length: 15 residues. The V gene end was trimmed by 10 bases and the J gene end by 0 bases; junction bases not matched to a gene: 12.

This rearrangement joins TRBV3-1 to TRBJ2-5; 10 bases are a match to TRBD2. The CDR3 consists of 15 residues. V lost 5 bases and J lost 3; bases outside the gene matches: 6. Germline V gene sequence: CDR1 LGHDT, CDR2 YNNKEL (reference sequence). The CDR3 region is CASSYTSGEEETQYF. The CDR3 DNA reads as TGTGCCAGCAGCTACACTAGCGGGGAGGAAGAGACCCAGTACTTC.